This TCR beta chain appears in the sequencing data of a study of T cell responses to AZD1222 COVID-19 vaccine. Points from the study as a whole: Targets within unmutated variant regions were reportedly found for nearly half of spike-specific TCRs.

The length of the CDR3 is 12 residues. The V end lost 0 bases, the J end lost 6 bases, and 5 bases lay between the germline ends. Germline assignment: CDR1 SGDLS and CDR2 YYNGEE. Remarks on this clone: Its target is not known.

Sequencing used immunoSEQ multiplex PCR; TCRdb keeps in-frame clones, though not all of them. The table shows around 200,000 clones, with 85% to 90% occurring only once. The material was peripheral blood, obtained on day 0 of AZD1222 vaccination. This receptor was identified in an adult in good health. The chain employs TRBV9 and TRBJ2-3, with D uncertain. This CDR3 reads CASSVAADTQYF. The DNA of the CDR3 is TGTGCCAGCAGCGTAGCCGCTGATACGCAGTATTTT.